Each of the 20 T cell receptor beta chains below was sequenced from the same sample in a study of shared clonotypes between healthy human individuals. Generated by immunoSEQ multiplex PCR, the TCRdb table keeps only in-frame clones and is missing some. Altogether approximately 2,300,000 clones are present, under 95% being singletons, with the ten largest covering about 0.36%. The sample was naive CD4+ T cells from PBMCs. The subset here: CD45RA+ positively selected. The source is a young man in good health. Some clones in this sample may be carry-over from other donors' samples.

The gene calls are TRBV11-3 and TRBJ1-4; no reliable D call. V gave up 1 base and J gave up 7 bases, with 7 bases separating them. CDR1 is SGHNT, CDR2 YENEEA, per germline. This CDR3 comprises 13 residues. As DNA, the CDR3 is TGTGCCAGCAGCTTAGGGCCCAGTGAAAAACTGTTTTTT. Translating gives CASSLGPSEKLFF.

Remarks on this clone: Other DNA sequences in the same sample also yield this CDR3. This chain uses TRBV7-2 with TRBJ2-1; D call uncertain. Trimming took off 0 bases at V and 2 bases at J, with 8 bases between the two ends. Germline lookup yields CDR1 SGHTA and CDR2 FQGNSA. This CDR3 region has 15 residues. In DNA, the CDR3 is TGTGCCAGCAGCTTAGCTTCAGGAGCCTACAATGAGCAGTTCTTC. This sequence encodes CASSLASGAYNEQFF. The full variable domain, rest sourced from reference TRBV7-2 and TRBJ2-1, is GAGVSQSPSNKVTEKGKDVELRCDPISGHTALYWYRQSLGQGLEFLIYFQGNSAPDKSGLPSDRFSAERTGGSVSTLTIQRTQQEDSAVYLCASSLASGAYNEQFFGPGTRLTVL.

The gene calls are TRBV18 and TRBJ2-1, with a tentative D call TRBD2 (5 bases). V was cut by 0 bases and J by 4 bases, with 7 bases left in between. The V gene's germline CDR1 is KGHSH and CDR2 LQKENI. The CDR3 is 14 amino acids. This CDR3 reads CASSPPSVYNEQFF. The CDR3 nucleotides are TGTGCCAGCTCACCACCTAGCGTGTACAATGAGCAGTTCTTC.

In this sample, this clone turned up once. The rearrangement links TRBV19 to TRBJ2-7; tentatively, D is TRBD1 (7 bases). Trimming shortened V by 3 bases and J by 2 bases, and 14 bases separated the two germline ends. Germline CDR1 is LNHDA and CDR2 is SQIVND (reference sequence). The CDR3 is made up of 15 amino acids. CDR3: CASSMTGWRAYEQYF. The CDR3 nucleotides are TGTGCCAGTAGTATGACAGGGTGGAGGGCCTACGAGCAGTACTTC. The variable domain in full, with the rest retrieved from reference TRBV19 and TRBJ2-7, is DGGITQSPKYLFRKEGQNVTLSCEQNLNHDAMYWYRQDPGQGLRLIYYSQIVNDFQKGDIAEGYSVSREKKESFPLTVTSAQKNPTAFYLCASSMTGWRAYEQYFGPGTRLTVT.

This chain joins TRBV28 and TRBJ2-7, with TRBD1 as a possible D gene (5 bases). Trimming pared 5 bases from V and 3 bases from J, leaving 23 bases between. Germline loops: CDR1 MDHEN, CDR2 SYDVKM. This CDR3 is built from 17 residues. The CDR3 here is CASSPAPYRLMIYEQYF. As DNA, the CDR3 is TGTGCCAGCAGTCCAGCCCCGTACAGGCTTATGATCTACGAGCAGTACTTC.

The CDR3 spells CASSLLGSRVEQFF. Written as DNA, the CDR3 is TGTGCCAGCAGTTTATTGGGTAGCCGAGTAGAGCAGTTCTTC. The rearrangement joins TRBV27 to TRBJ2-1, with D unclear. V lost 1 base, J lost 10 bases, and 14 bases lay in between. Germline lookup yields CDR1 MNHEY and CDR2 SMNVEV (reference sequence). CDR3 length: 14 residues.

A word on this clone: Other DNA sequences in this specimen translate into the identical CDR3. V usage is TRBV28 and J usage is TRBJ1-2; TRBD1 aligns across 8 bases. Trimming took 2 bases from V and 7 from J; bases not matched to a gene: 3. From germline, CDR1 is MDHEN and CDR2 SYDVKM. The CDR3 consists of 13 residues. The CDR3 loop reads CASSLQGAGGYTF. The DNA for the CDR3 is TGTGCCAGCAGTTTACAGGGGGCAGGTGGCTACACCTTC.

The gene calls are TRBV5-6 and TRBJ1-3; D not certain. The CDR3 covers 17 residues. Trimming pared 4 bases from V and 6 bases from J, leaving 23 bases between. Germline V lookup: CDR1 SGHDT, CDR2 YYEEEE. DNA for the CDR3: TGTGCCAGCAGCCCAGTTCGCCGGGCAGAGAATGAAAACACCATATATTTT. Translated, it gives CASSPVRRAENENTIYF.

This chain uses TRBV2 with TRBJ2-5; D possibly corresponds to TRBD1 (6 bases). Per the germline V gene, CDR1 is SNHLY and CDR2 is FYNNEI. The CDR3 is 13 amino acids. Trimming shortened V by 4 bases and J by 4 bases, and 10 bases separated the two germline ends. The CDR3 protein is CASSVGGPETQYF. As DNA, the CDR3 is TGTGCCAGCAGTGTAGGGGGACCAGAGACCCAGTACTTC.

This clone was seen once. The chain couples TRBV7-2 to TRBJ2-1; 10 bases agree with TRBD2. This CDR3 has 16 residues. Looked up from germline, CDR1 is SGHTA and CDR2 is FQGNSA. The V and J ends lost 5 bases and 3 bases, in that order; junction bases with no gene match: 7. CDR3 sequence: CASSPHSGGLYNEQFF. In DNA form, the CDR3 reads TGTGCCAGCAGCCCTCATAGCGGGGGGCTCTACAATGAGCAGTTCTTC.

The chain uses TRBV7-3 and TRBJ1-5; D call uncertain. The CDR3 contains 13 residues. The V end was cut by 2 bases, the J end by 8 bases, with 10 bases between. In germline, CDR1 is SGHTA, CDR2 FQGTGA. The DNA of the CDR3 is TGTGCCAGCAGCTTATGGAGCGGGGAGCCCCAGCATTTT. Its translation is CASSLWSGEPQHF.

Only one count was recorded for this clone. Other DNA sequences in the same sample also yield this CDR3. This chain joins TRBV5-1 and TRBJ1-2; D may be TRBD1 (5 bases). V lost 1 base, J lost 6 bases, and 10 bases lay in between. The germline V gene encodes CDR1 SGHRS and CDR2 YFSETQ. The CDR3 extends over 13 amino acids. CDR3 sequence: CASSLQGVDGYTF. In nucleotides, the CDR3 is TGCGCCAGCAGCTTGCAGGGAGTGGATGGCTACACCTTC.

CDR3 sequence (DNA): TGCGCCAGCAGCCATACCCCTACGGGACGGGTCGCTGAAGCTTTCTTT. Translating it yields CASSHTPTGRVAEAFF. This rearrangement joins TRBV4-1 to TRBJ1-1; tentative D call: TRBD1 (5 bases). The germline V and J ends were trimmed by 3 bases and 6 bases, with 20 bases remaining between them. Germline CDR1 and CDR2: MGHRA and YSYEKL. This CDR3 has 16 residues.

The chain is built from TRBV9 and TRBJ1-3; TRBD1 might be the D (5 bases). Per the germline V gene, CDR1 is SGDLS and CDR2 is YYNGEE. The CDR3 contains 16 residues. Trimming removed 4 bases at V and 1 base at J, with 15 bases between. In DNA, the CDR3 is TGTGCCAGCAGCAATACTGGGGCCCGGTCTGGAAACACCATATATTTT. It specifies CASSNTGARSGNTIYF.

The gene calls are TRBV4-1 and TRBJ1-5, with TRBD1 matching 7 bases. This CDR3 has 15 residues. V lost 0 bases to trimming and J lost 5 bases; unmatched junction nucleotides: 4. Per germline, CDR1 MGHRA and CDR2 YSYEKL. The chain's CDR3 is CASSQEPQGHQPQHF. In DNA form, the CDR3 reads TGCGCCAGCAGCCAAGAACCACAGGGGCATCAGCCCCAGCATTTT.

J is TRBJ2-2 and V is TRBV18; TRBD1 aligns across 10 bases. The CDR3 totals 16 residues. With 3 bases clipped from V and 4 bases from J, the junction kept 5 bases outside the gene matches. CDR1 and CDR2 from the germline V gene are KGHSH and LQKENI. The CDR3, as DNA: TGTGCCAGCTCACCCCGGACAGGGGGGACCACCGGGGAGCTGTTTTTT. It yields the protein CASSPRTGGTTGELFF.

V usage is TRBV28 and J usage is TRBJ1-2; TRBD1 might be the D (6 bases). The length of the CDR3 is 15 residues. The V end was cut by 6 bases, the J end by 7 bases, with 21 bases between. Germline V gene sequence: CDR1 MDHEN, CDR2 SYDVKM. The CDR3 protein is CASSRRSGVARGYTF. CDR3 DNA sequence: TGTGCCAGCAGCCGACGTTCAGGGGTAGCTCGTGGCTACACCTTC.

On this clone itself: Other DNA sequences in the same sample also yield this CDR3. The J gene is TRBJ2-2, the V gene TRBV9; TRBD2 agrees at 9 bases. The CDR3 runs 16 residues. After removal of 0 bases from V and 6 bases from J, the junction contained 6 bases not matched to a gene. In germline, CDR1 is SGDLS, CDR2 YYNGEE. In DNA form, the CDR3 reads TGTGCCAGCAGCGTAGGATTAGCGGGAGACCCCGGGGAGCTGTTTTTT. This gives the protein CASSVGLAGDPGELFF.

Comments on this clone: Other DNA sequences of this sample code for an identical CDR3. The chain couples TRBV7-8 to TRBJ2-1; 8 nucleotides agree with TRBD2. CDR3 length: 15 amino acids. V shed 5 bases, J shed 0 bases, and the junction held 3 bases outside the gene matches. Per the germline V gene, CDR1 is SGHVS and CDR2 is FQNEAQ. The chain's CDR3 is CASSRSGSSYNEQFF. The CDR3 nucleotides read TGTGCCAGCAGCCGCAGCGGGAGCTCCTACAATGAGCAGTTCTTC.

The gene calls are TRBV19 and TRBJ1-2; a weak D match, TRBD1 (5 bases). Germline lookup yields CDR1 LNHDA and CDR2 SQIVND (reference sequence). Trimming left V 6 bases short and J 3 bases short, with 20 bases between. The CDR3 loop spans 16 amino acids. This CDR3 reads CASRGRTGRGDYGYTF. The CDR3 nucleotides read TGTGCCAGTAGGGGCCGGACGGGACGTGGTGACTATGGCTACACCTTC.